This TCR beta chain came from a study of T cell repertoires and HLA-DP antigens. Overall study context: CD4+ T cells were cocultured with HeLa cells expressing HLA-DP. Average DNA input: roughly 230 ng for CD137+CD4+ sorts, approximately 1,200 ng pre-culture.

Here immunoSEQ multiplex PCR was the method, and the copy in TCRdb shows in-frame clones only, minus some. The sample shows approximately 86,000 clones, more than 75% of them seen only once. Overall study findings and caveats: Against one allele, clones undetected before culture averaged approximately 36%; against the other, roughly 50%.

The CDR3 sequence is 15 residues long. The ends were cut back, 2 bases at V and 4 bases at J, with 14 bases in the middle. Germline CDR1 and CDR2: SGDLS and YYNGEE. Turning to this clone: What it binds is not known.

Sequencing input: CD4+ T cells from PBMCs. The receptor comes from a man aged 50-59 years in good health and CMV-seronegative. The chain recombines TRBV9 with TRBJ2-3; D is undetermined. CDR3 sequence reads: CASSVVQTPSDTQYF. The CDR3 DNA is TGTGCCAGCAGCGTCGTTCAAACCCCCTCAGATACGCAGTATTTT.